Reported below is one TCR beta chain. Its antigen is currently unknown. The CDR3 is 15 residues long. Germline V gene lookup returns CDR1 SGHRS and CDR2 YFSETQ. The trim removed 0 bases at V and 6 bases at J, leaving 7 bases unmatched. The source of the sample is a study of blood T cells in healthy people across ages. For the second PCR, which ran for roughly 6 to 12 cycles, a sample-barcoded 5' primer and a J-beta primer mix were used. Template switching added a 12-random-nucleotide identifier to every cDNA molecule. A single record per CDR3 protein comes from TCRdb applying MiXCR to the 5' RACE reads. The profile shows about 1.8 million distinct CDR3 sequences, just under 50% of them singletons. Study conclusions and caveats: Estimated diversity across one million T cells was deemed an underestimate. No one knew whether donors had CMV, which possibly confounded expanded clonotype changes.

The receptor was isolated from a woman aged 40 to 55 in good health. Sequencing used blood. V usage is TRBV5-1 and J usage is TRBJ2-7; 9 bases match TRBD1. The CDR3 region has the DNA TGCGCCAGCAGCTTGGTGGGACAGGGTTTCTCCGAGCAGTACTTC. Its protein product is CASSLVGQGFSEQYF.